Sequencing of this TCR beta chain was carried out in a study of shared clonotypes between healthy human individuals. Study background: Each donor's CD4 naive and CD4 memory cells filled three plates apiece, CD8 naive two, and CD8 memory one.

Clones were sequenced by immunoSEQ multiplex PCR, and TCRdb holds only the in-frame ones, with some missing. The sample records millions of clones, roughly nine tenths being singletons. The count of this clone is one. What it binds is not known. The V end lost 2 bases, the J end lost 2 bases, and 16 bases lay between the germline ends. Germline lookup yields CDR1 MNHNS and CDR2 SASEGT. CDR3 length: 17 amino acids. Study conclusions and caveats: Depth was large, yet rarefaction showed that sorted-subset sequencing was incomplete.

The specimen sequenced was naive CD4+ T cells sorted from blood. Subset given: CD45RA+ positively selected. The receptor comes from a man younger than 30 in good health. The chain links TRBV6-1 to TRBJ1-5; perhaps TRBD1 as D (6 bases). CDR3: CASSEWGAGLGNQPQHF. CDR3 in DNA: TGTGCCAGCAGTGAATGGGGGGCAGGGTTGGGCAATCAGCCCCAGCATTTT.